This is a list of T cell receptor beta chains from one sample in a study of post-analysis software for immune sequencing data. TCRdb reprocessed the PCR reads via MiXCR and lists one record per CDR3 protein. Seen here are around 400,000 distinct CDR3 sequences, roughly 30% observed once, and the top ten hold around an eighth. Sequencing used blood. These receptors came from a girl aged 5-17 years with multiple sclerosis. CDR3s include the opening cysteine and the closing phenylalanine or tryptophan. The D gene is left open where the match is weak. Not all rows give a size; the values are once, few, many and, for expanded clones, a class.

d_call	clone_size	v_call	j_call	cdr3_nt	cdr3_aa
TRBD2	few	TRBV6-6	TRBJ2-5	TGTGCCAGCAGTTCACCCATAGCGGGGGAAGAGACCCAGTACTTC	CASSSPIAGEETQYF
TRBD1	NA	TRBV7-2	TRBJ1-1	TGTGCCAGCAGCTCCCAGGGGGGCGCGGGCACTGAAGCTTTCTTT	CASSSQGGAGTEAFF
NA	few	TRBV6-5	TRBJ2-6	TGTGCCAGCAGTTACTCGTGGCAGGACTCTGGGGCCAACGTCCTGACTTTC	CASSYSWQDSGANVLTF
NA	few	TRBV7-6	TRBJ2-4	TGTGCCAGCAGCTTATTCCCGGGAGAGTCCAAAAACATTCAGTACTTC	CASSLFPGESKNIQYF
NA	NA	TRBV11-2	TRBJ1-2	TGTGCCAGCAGCCCCGCGGTGGGATCTGAGGGGTATGGCTACACCTTC	CASSPAVGSEGYGYTF
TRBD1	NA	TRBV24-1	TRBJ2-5	TGTGCCACCAGTGACACCAGAACAGGGGGCGCGGAGACCCAGTACTTC	CATSDTRTGGAETQYF
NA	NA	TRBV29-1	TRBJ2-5	TGCAGCGTTGTGAGGGGTGAGGCCCAGTACTTC	CSVVRGEAQYF
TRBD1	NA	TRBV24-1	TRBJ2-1	TGTGCCACCAGTGACCCGAGACAGGGCAAGGAGCAGTTCTTC	CATSDPRQGKEQFF
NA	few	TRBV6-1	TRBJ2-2	TGTGCCAGCAGTGGGGGACACAACACCGGGGAGCTGTTTTTT	CASSGGHNTGELFF
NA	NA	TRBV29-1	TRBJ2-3	TGCAGCGCCACAGGGAGCGCCGGGCTGAATACGCAGTATTTT	CSATGSAGLNTQYF
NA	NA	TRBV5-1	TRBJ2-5	TGCGCCAGCAGCTTGGGGACAGAGACCCAGTACTTC	CASSLGTETQYF
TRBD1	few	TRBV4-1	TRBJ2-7	TGCGCCAGCAGCCAAGACGGACAGGGGGCGTCCTACGAGCAGTACTTC	CASSQDGQGASYEQYF
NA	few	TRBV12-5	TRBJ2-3	TGTGCTAGTGGTTTGGCTTCAGATACGCAGTATTTT	CASGLASDTQYF
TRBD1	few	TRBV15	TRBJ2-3	TGTGCCACCAGCAGACTCCCCGGACAGGGGGCAGATACGCAGTATTTT	CATSRLPGQGADTQYF
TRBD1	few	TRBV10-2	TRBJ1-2	TGCGCCAGGGACAGGGGGAACTATGGCTACACCTTC	CARDRGNYGYTF
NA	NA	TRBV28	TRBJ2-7	TGTGCCAGCACCCACTCCCCTATGGGGCATACCTACGAGCAGTACTTC	CASTHSPMGHTYEQYF
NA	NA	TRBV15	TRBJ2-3	TGTGCCACCAGCAGAGATTGGGATACGCAGTATTTT	CATSRDWDTQYF
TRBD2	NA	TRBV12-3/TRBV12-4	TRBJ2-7	TGTGCCAGCCGGGCGGCGGGGGTTGGGTACGAGCAGTACTTC	CASRAAGVGYEQYF
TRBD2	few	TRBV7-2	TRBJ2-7	TGTGCCAGCAGCTTACGGCGGGGGACCAACTACGAGCAGTACTTC	CASSLRRGTNYEQYF
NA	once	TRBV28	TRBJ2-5	TGTGCCAGCAGTTACGGACAAGGGACCCAGTACTTC	CASSYGQGTQYF
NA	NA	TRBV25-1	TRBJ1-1	TGTGCCAGCAGTGAATCAATGGGGGCGGCTGAAGCTTTCTTT	CASSESMGAAEAFF
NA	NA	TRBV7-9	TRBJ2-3	TGTGCCAGCAGCCCGTTCGGAGATACGCAGTATTTT	CASSPFGDTQYF
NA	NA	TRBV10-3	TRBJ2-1	TGTGCCATCAGTGAATACAATGAGCAGTTCTTC	CAISEYNEQFF
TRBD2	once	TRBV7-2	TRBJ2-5	TGTGCCAGCAGCCGAGGTCCTAGCGGCCAAGAGACCCAGTACTTC	CASSRGPSGQETQYF
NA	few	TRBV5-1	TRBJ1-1	TGCGCCAGCAGCTTGGCGGGTGCACGGGAGACTGAAGCTTTCTTT	CASSLAGARETEAFF
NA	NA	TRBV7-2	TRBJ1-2	TGTGCCAGCAGCGCACAGGGTAGCTACACCTTC	CASSAQGSYTF
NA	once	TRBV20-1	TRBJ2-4	TGCAGTGCTGAGAGGGGGGCCAAAAACATTCAGTACTTC	CSAERGAKNIQYF
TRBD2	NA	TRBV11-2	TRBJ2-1	TGTGCCGGCAGCTTAACTAGCGGGGGGGCTCTGGATGAGCAGTTCTTC	CAGSLTSGGALDEQFF
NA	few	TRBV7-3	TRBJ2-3	TGTGCCAGCAGCTTGGGACTTGAGGATACGCAGTATTTT	CASSLGLEDTQYF
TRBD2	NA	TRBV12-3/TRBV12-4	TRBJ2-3	TGTGCCAGCAGTTTAGTAGCGGGGATCACAGATACGCAGTATTTT	CASSLVAGITDTQYF
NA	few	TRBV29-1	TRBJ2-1	TGCAGCGCGCTACTAGAGAAGGATGAGCAGTTCTTC	CSALLEKDEQFF
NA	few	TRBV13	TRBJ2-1	TGTGCCAGCAGCCCCGACCCGGACTCCTACAATGAGCAGTTCTTC	CASSPDPDSYNEQFF
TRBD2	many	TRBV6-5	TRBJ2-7	TGTGCCAGCAGTACGGGGGGGACCTACGAGCAGTACTTC	CASSTGGTYEQYF